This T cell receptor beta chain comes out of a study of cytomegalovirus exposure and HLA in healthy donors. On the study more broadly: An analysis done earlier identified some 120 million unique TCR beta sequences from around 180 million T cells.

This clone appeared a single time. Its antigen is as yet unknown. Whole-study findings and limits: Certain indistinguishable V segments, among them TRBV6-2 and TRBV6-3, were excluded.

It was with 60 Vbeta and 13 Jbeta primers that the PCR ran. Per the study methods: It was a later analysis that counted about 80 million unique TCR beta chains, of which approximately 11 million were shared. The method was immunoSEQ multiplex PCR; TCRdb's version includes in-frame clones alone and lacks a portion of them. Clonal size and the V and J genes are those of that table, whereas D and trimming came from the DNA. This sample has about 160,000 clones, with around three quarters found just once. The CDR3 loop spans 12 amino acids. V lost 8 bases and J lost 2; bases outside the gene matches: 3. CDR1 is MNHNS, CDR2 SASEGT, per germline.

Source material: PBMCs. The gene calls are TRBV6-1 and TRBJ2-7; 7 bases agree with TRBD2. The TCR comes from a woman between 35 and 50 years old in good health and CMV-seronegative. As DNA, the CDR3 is TGTGCCAGCCGGGACTATGCCTACGAGCAGTACTTC. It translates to CASRDYAYEQYF.